This TCR beta chain was profiled in a study of T and B cells in COVID-19 patients. Across the study: Blood was sampled from COVID-19 patients who were either actively infected or recovered.

Study conclusions and caveats: Patients with COVID-19 reportedly showed strongly skewed T cell receptor beta variable and joining gene usage.

Multiplex PCR with BIOMED2 TRB-A/B primer pools amplified TRB rearrangements. TCRdb analysed the multiplex PCR reads with MiXCR anew, one entry per CDR3 protein. In the table there are 7,500 to 8,500 distinct CDR3 sequences, 40% of which are singletons. From blood, about 250-550 ng of genomic DNA served as TRB template. After removal of 7 bases from V and 8 bases from J, the junction contained 12 bases not matched to a gene. Germline V gene data show CDR1 as MNHNS and CDR2 as SASEGT. CDR3 length: 14 amino acids. In regard to this clonotype: The antigen is not known.

The chain employs TRBV6-1 and TRBJ2-3; 7 bases fit TRBD1. The sequenced sample was blood. The origin of this receptor is a human donor who had recovered from COVID-19. CDR3 amino acids: CASKGGLVSGTQYF. DNA for the CDR3: TGTGCCAGCAAAGGGGGCCTAGTGTCGGGTACGCAGTATTTT.